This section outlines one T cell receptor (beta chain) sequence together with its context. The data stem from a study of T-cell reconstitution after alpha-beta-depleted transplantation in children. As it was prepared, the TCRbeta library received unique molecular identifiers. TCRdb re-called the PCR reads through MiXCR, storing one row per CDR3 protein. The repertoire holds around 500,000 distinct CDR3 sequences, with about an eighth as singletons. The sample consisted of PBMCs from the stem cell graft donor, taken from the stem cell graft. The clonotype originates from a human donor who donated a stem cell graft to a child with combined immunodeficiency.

The CDR3 DNA sequence: TGTGCCAGTGGGGAACGAAGACAGGTGAGCAATCAGCCCCAGCATTTT. Protein sequence: CASGERRQVSNQPQHF. This chain connects TRBV12-3 or TRBV12-4 to TRBJ1-5; tentative D call: TRBD1 (6 bases). This CDR3 comprises 16 residues. With 9 bases removed from V and 1 base from J, the gap between germline ends came to 19 bases.